This T cell receptor (beta chain) originates from a study of shared clonotypes between healthy human individuals. CD45RO negativity and positive selection for CCR7 defined naive CD8 cells, a population that excluded terminally differentiated effector memory CD45RA+ cells. Using immunoSEQ multiplex PCR, the repertoire was profiled, and TCRdb retains in-frame clones only, with some absent. The sample lists more than 600,000 clones, about 92% occurring once. Trimming left V 2 bases short and J 0 bases short, with 8 bases between. The CDR3 has 15 residues. From germline, CDR1 is LNHDA and CDR2 SQIVND (reference sequence).

The V and J genes are TRBV19 and TRBJ2-1, with D maybe TRBD2 (5 bases). The clonotype originates from a man younger than 45 in good health. Source material: naive CD8+ T cells sorted from blood. CDR3 amino acids: CASSIPGSSYNEQFF. DNA of the CDR3: TGTGCCAGTAGTATACCGGGGAGCTCCTACAATGAGCAGTTCTTC.